One sample yielded the 13 T cell receptor beta chains listed below, sequenced in a study of T cells in Graves' hyperthyroidism and ophthalmopathy. Amplified TCR beta CDR3 regions came from RNA transcripts. During a first-round RT-PCR of the TCR CDR3, the HTBI primer set was used. MiXCR, applied by TCRdb to the multiplex PCR reads, yields one record per CDR3 protein. The data contain fewer than 900,000 distinct CDR3 sequences, 15% to 20% of them singletons. Specimen: blood. These receptors originate from a man aged 18 to 30 with Graves' hyperthyroidism.

This clonotype was picked up a small number of times. This rearrangement joins TRBV20-1 to TRBJ1-6; 7 positions agree with TRBD1. Unmatched junction bases numbered 7, after V lost 3 bases and J lost 8 bases. Germline lookup yields CDR1 DFQATT and CDR2 SNEGSKA (reference sequence). There are 14 residues in the CDR3. CDR3 nucleotides: TGCAGTGCTAGTTTCCCTGGACAGGATTCACCCCTCCACTTT. As protein: CSASFPGQDSPLHF.

The chain carries TRBV6-2 or TRBV6-3 and TRBJ2-7; 10 bases are shared with TRBD2. CDR1 and CDR2 from the germline V gene are MNHEY and SVGEGT. V trimming: 6 bases; J trimming: 7 bases; junction bases outside the gene matches: 6. The CDR3 runs 13 residues. CDR3 in amino acids: CASRGTSGNEQYF. DNA of the CDR3: TGTGCCAGCAGGGGAACTAGCGGGAATGAGCAGTACTTC.

This chain connects TRBV10-3 to TRBJ2-7; D assignment may be TRBD1 or TRBD2 (6 bases each). This CDR3 comprises 16 residues. Trimming removed 3 bases from V and 0 bases from J, with 15 bases in between. Germline assignment: CDR1 ENHRY and CDR2 SYGVKD. In nucleotides, the CDR3 is TGTGCCATCAGTGACCCGGGGGCCGCCCGCTCCTACGAGCAGTACTTC. It is translated as CAISDPGAARSYEQYF.

As concerns this clonotype: A much larger clone differs from this one at a single base, so this may be a read error. V is TRBV20-1 and J is TRBJ2-5; 7 nucleotides align to TRBD1. This CDR3 comprises 15 residues. With 5 bases clipped from V and 0 bases from J, the junction kept 9 bases outside the gene matches. The germline V gene has CDR1 DFQATT and CDR2 SNEGSKA (reference sequence). The CDR3 sequence is CSAGVPGQYQETQYF. In nucleotides, the CDR3 is TGCAGTGCTGGGGTCCCGGGACAGTACCAAGAGACCCAGTACTTC.

In regard to this clonotype: This sequence may be a read error, since a much larger clone differs from it by one base. The chain links TRBV20-1 to TRBJ1-1; D ambiguous. Germline-derived CDR1 and CDR2 are DFQATT and SNEGSKA (reference sequence). The length of the CDR3 is 15 residues. Trimming took off 0 bases at V and 0 bases at J, with 11 bases between the two ends. For the CDR3, the DNA is TGCAGTGCTAGAGAGGGTCTCTTAATGAACACTGAAGCTTTCTTT. Its protein is CSAREGLLMNTEAFF.

The V and J genes are TRBV7-3 and TRBJ2-2; 13 nucleotides agree with TRBD2. Trimming at V came to 6 bases and at J to 7 bases, leaving 8 bases not matched to a gene. Germline V CDR1 and CDR2: SGHTA, FQGTGA. This CDR3 has 16 residues. CDR3 DNA: TGTGCCAGCAGTCAAGGACTAGCGGGAGTTGTCGGGGAGCTGTTTTTT. Its translation: CASSQGLAGVVGELFF.

The V gene is TRBV12-3 or TRBV12-4, the J gene TRBJ1-2, with 9 bases identical to TRBD1. The CDR3 length is 15 residues. The V segment lost 3 bases and the J segment 8 bases; nucleotides outside the gene matches: 10. The CDR3 nucleotides are TGTGCCAGCAGTTTGATAGACAGGGGGGTGGAAGGCTACACCTTC. This translates into CASSLIDRGVEGYTF.

In this sample, this clonotype turned up many times. V usage is TRBV11-1 and J usage is TRBJ2-7; 7 bases agree with TRBD2. The ends lost 1 base at V and 0 bases at J; junction bases unmatched: 6. The CDR3 covers 16 residues. Germline V CDR1 and CDR2: SGHAT, FQDESV (reference sequence). The CDR3 spells CASSLGLAEFSYEQYF. The CDR3 DNA reads TGTGCCAGCAGCTTAGGCCTAGCGGAATTCTCCTACGAGCAGTACTTC. Variable domain in full (rest from reference TRBV11-1 and TRBJ2-7): EAEVAQSPRYKITEKSQAVAFWCDPISGHATLYWYRQILGQGPELLVQFQDESVVDDSQLPKDRFSAERLKGVDSTLKIQPAELGDSAMYLCASSLGLAEFSYEQYFGPGTRLTVT.

This rearrangement joins TRBV2 to TRBJ1-4; tentatively, D is TRBD1 (6 bases). Trimming left V 2 bases short and J 8 bases short, with 12 bases between. Germline V gives CDR1 SNHLY, CDR2 FYNNEI. CDR3 length: 14 amino acids. The CDR3 nucleotides read TGTGCCAGCAGTGAACGGGGGGCGTCCGAAAAACTGTTTTTT. Its protein product is CASSERGASEKLFF.

The rearrangement joins TRBV19 to TRBJ2-7; no reliable D call. CDR1 and CDR2 (germline): LNHDA, SQIVND (reference sequence). The germline V and J ends were trimmed by 0 bases and 7 bases, with 10 bases remaining between them. CDR3 size: 13 residues. The CDR3 loop is CASSIEADEEQYF. In nucleotides, the CDR3 is TGTGCCAGTAGTATAGAGGCGGATGAGGAGCAGTACTTC. The whole variable domain, remainder taken from reference TRBV19 and TRBJ2-7, is DGGITQSPKYLFRKEGQNVTLSCEQNLNHDAMYWYRQDPGQGLRLIYYSQIVNDFQKGDIAEGYSVSREKKESFPLTVTSAQKNPTAFYLCASSIEADEEQYFGPGTRLTVT.

This clonotype appeared many times. CDR3 nucleotides: TGTGCCAGCAGTTCGGGACACCGTAAGCCCGGCACAGATACGCAGTATTTT. It yields the protein CASSSGHRKPGTDTQYF. The chain combines TRBV28 with TRBJ2-3; maybe TRBD1 (6 bases). The CDR3 extends over 17 amino acids. The V end was cut by 4 bases, the J end by 1 base, with 18 bases between. Per germline, CDR1 MDHEN and CDR2 SYDVKM.

In the case of this clonotype: The junction and the germline gene differ at one end; a read error may be behind it. This chain connects TRBV2 to TRBJ2-7; 7 nucleotides align to TRBD1. The CDR3 has 14 residues. Per the germline V gene, CDR1 is SNHLY and CDR2 is FYNNEI. Here the CDR3 reads CASSTRDRVYEQHF. CDR3 nucleotide sequence: TGTGCCAGCAGTACCCGGGACAGAGTCTACGAGCAGCACTTC.

The chain couples TRBV7-2 to TRBJ2-1, with D tentatively TRBD2 (5 bases). V was shortened by 6 bases and J by 5 bases, with 14 bases between the two germline ends. Germline-derived CDR1 and CDR2 are SGHTA and FQGNSA. This CDR3 comprises 14 residues. CDR3 in DNA: TGTGCCAGCAGGGCTCAGGACTGGAACAATGAGCAGTTCTTC. Protein product: CASRAQDWNNEQFF.